This T cell receptor beta chain was profiled in a study of human T cells and chemical hapten exposure. The study, taken as a whole, reports: The number of TCRs above 1 in 1000 frequency did not change after DPC sensitization.

TCRdb reprocessed the RACE reads with MiXCR, giving one entry per CDR3 protein. The data contain roughly 380,000 distinct CDR3 sequences, roughly 5% of them singletons. The sample holds a few counts of this clonotype. Its antigen is undetermined. This sample's time point: pre-sensitization, week 0. Specified treatment: therapeutic diphenylcyclopropenone sensitization with weekly scalp DPC. Sequenced material: whole blood, taken in connection with sensitization to the hapten diphenylcyclopropenone (DPC). The origin of this receptor is a woman between 50 and 59 years old with alopecia areata. Some clones in this sample may be carry-over from other donors' samples.

CDR3 loop: CASSQDGLPYNEQFF. In DNA, the CDR3 is TGTGCCAGCAGCCAAGATGGACTACCCTACAATGAGCAGTTCTTC. This chain joins TRBV3-1 and TRBJ2-1, with D possibly being TRBD2 (6 bases). The CDR3 is 15 residues long. V was pared by 0 bases and J by 2 bases, with 8 bases between. The germline gives CDR1 LGHDT, CDR2 YNNKEL (reference sequence).